These 27 T cell receptor beta chains were sequenced from one sample in a study of blood T cell repertoires in COVID-19. The protocol was immunoSEQ multiplex PCR, while the TCRdb copy is restricted to in-frame clones and leaves out a portion. The sample has approximately 100,000 clones; roughly 80% are singletons. Sequences were obtained from peripheral blood. The receptor source for this set is a woman over 75 with acute or convalescent COVID-19.

The chain recombines TRBV9 with TRBJ2-4; D unresolved. Germline V gene data show CDR1 as SGDLS and CDR2 as YYNGEE. V was trimmed by 3 bases and J by 0 bases, leaving 7 bases between them. The length of the CDR3 is 14 residues. The CDR3 protein is CASSDGLAKNIQYF. The DNA for the CDR3 is TGTGCCAGCAGCGACGGTCTAGCCAAAAACATTCAGTACTTC.

The CDR3 sequence is CASSPRTSGALSSYNEQFF. CDR3 in DNA: TGCGCCAGCAGCCCACGGACTAGCGGGGCACTAAGCTCCTACAATGAGCAGTTCTTC. This chain uses TRBV4-3 with TRBJ2-1; 12 bases are shared with TRBD2. V lost 4 bases to trimming and J lost 0 bases; unmatched junction nucleotides: 10. This CDR3 is built from 19 residues. Looked up from germline, CDR1 is LGHNA and CDR2 is YSLEER.

This chain links TRBV19 with TRBJ2-4; 7 bases align to TRBD2. V was clipped by 5 bases and J by 2 bases; unmatched bases: 6. Germline V gene lookup returns CDR1 LNHDA and CDR2 SQIVND (reference sequence). This CDR3 comprises 15 residues. The CDR3 DNA is TGTGCCAGTAGTGCGACCGGGACTACCAAAAACATTCAGTACTTC. This codes for CASSATGTTKNIQYF.

There are a few counts of this clone. V usage is TRBV19 and J usage is TRBJ1-5, with 7 positions matching TRBD1. This CDR3 is built from 14 residues. V shed 6 bases, J shed 4 bases, and the junction held 6 bases outside the gene matches. Germline V lookup: CDR1 LNHDA, CDR2 SQIVND (reference sequence). The CDR3 spells CASSGQVMNQPQHF. CDR3 DNA: TGTGCCAGTAGCGGACAGGTCATGAATCAGCCCCAGCATTTT.

This clone appeared a few times. The chain uses TRBV5-1 and TRBJ1-2; TRBD1 might be the D (6 bases). The CDR3 sequence is 15 residues long. V was pared by 5 bases and J by 4 bases, with 18 bases between. Looked up from germline, CDR1 is SGHRS and CDR2 is YFSETQ. CDR3 residues: CASRMGDTLPYGYTF. CDR3 coding DNA: TGCGCCAGCAGAATGGGGGACACACTGCCCTATGGCTACACCTTC.

This clone has only a few counts. J is TRBJ1-1 and V is TRBV5-1, with 10 positions matching TRBD1. The junction had 9 bases not matched to a gene; V was cut back by 5 bases and J by 8 bases. The CDR3 is made up of 14 amino acids. CDR1 and CDR2 (germline): SGHRS, YFSETQ. This CDR3 is CASSSGTGDSEAFF. The CDR3 nucleotides are TGCGCCAGCAGTTCCGGGACAGGGGACTCCGAAGCTTTCTTT.

The CDR3 here is CASSLAGTGKNQPQHF. The CDR3 nucleotides read TGTGCCAGCAGCTTGGCCGGGACAGGGAAGAATCAGCCCCAGCATTTT. The chain carries TRBV7-2 and TRBJ1-5; 9 nucleotides line up with TRBD1. Germline V lookup: CDR1 SGHTA, CDR2 FQGNSA. The CDR3 has 16 amino acids. V shed 3 bases, J shed 4 bases, and the junction held 7 bases outside the gene matches.

The rearrangement uses TRBV6-5 and TRBJ1-5; D unclear. This CDR3 spans 13 amino acids. V gave up 8 bases and J gave up 0 bases, with 8 bases separating them. The V gene's germline CDR1 is MNHEY and CDR2 SVGAGI. CDR3 protein: CASGEFSNQPQHF. The CDR3 DNA sequence: TGTGCCAGCGGAGAGTTTAGCAATCAGCCCCAGCATTTT.

The gene calls are TRBV9 and TRBJ1-1; 7 bases are shared with TRBD1. CDR1 and CDR2 from the germline V gene are SGDLS and YYNGEE. CDR3 length equals 15 residues. With 4 bases clipped from V and 1 base from J, the junction kept 7 bases outside the gene matches. The DNA for the CDR3 is TGTGCCAGCAGCCCGACGGGACAGCCGAACACTGAAGCTTTCTTT. Encoded protein: CASSPTGQPNTEAFF.

There are a few counts of this clone. This chain joins TRBV2 and TRBJ1-1; tentatively, D is TRBD1 (6 bases). Trimming removed 7 bases at V and 6 bases at J, with 12 bases between. This CDR3 spans 12 amino acids. In germline, CDR1 is SNHLY, CDR2 FYNNEI. For the CDR3, the DNA is TGTGCCAGCAATACAGGGAGGGCTGAAGCTTTCTTT. Amino acid sequence: CASNTGRAEAFF.

The chain employs TRBV2 and TRBJ1-6, with a weak D call TRBD1 (6 bases). In germline, CDR1 is SNHLY, CDR2 FYNNEI. The CDR3 covers 13 residues. V was clipped by 8 bases and J by 9 bases, with 14 bases between them. This chain's CDR3 is CASGGTGTSPLHF. For the CDR3, the DNA is TGTGCCAGCGGGGGAACAGGGACTTCACCCCTCCACTTT.

This clone was observed a few times. This chain uses TRBV28 with TRBJ1-2, with 8 positions matching TRBD1. Germline values: CDR1 MDHEN, CDR2 SYDVKM. The CDR3 is made up of 13 amino acids. V trimming: 6 bases; J trimming: 6 bases; junction bases outside the gene matches: 6. The CDR3 is CASSSGGWNGYTF. The CDR3 DNA is TGTGCCAGCAGCTCAGGGGGCTGGAATGGCTACACCTTC.

This clone was recorded a few times. V gene TRBV5-1 combines with J gene TRBJ2-5; D might be TRBD2 (6 bases). V lost 0 bases and J 2 bases, leaving 14 bases between the germline ends. This CDR3 has 16 residues. Germline V gene sequence: CDR1 SGHRS, CDR2 YFSETQ. CDR3 sequence: CASSLDGSGVQETQYF. The CDR3 region has the DNA TGCGCCAGCAGCTTGGATGGGTCGGGGGTACAAGAGACCCAGTACTTC.

The chain couples TRBV12-3 or TRBV12-4 to TRBJ1-2; D gene ambiguous. The V end was cut by 3 bases, the J end by 5 bases, with 10 bases between. The CDR3 loop spans 13 amino acids. CDR3 coding DNA: TGTGCCAGCAGTTTCGGAGAGACTTATGGCTACACCTTC. It encodes CASSFGETYGYTF.

This chain uses TRBV6-6 with TRBJ1-3; TRBD1 might be the D (6 bases). Germline assignment: CDR1 MNHNY and CDR2 SVGAGI (reference sequence). V dropped 5 bases and J dropped 0 bases, with 14 bases sitting between them. The CDR3 totals 16 residues. The CDR3 DNA follows: TGTGCCAGCAGTCGAGGAGGACAGCTCTCTGGAAACACCATATATTTT. Translating it yields CASSRGGQLSGNTIYF.

This chain links TRBV5-8 with TRBJ2-3; 10 positions agree with TRBD1. The length of the CDR3 is 16 residues. CDR1 and CDR2 (germline): SGHTS, YDEGEE. The V gene end was trimmed by 5 bases and the J gene end by 3 bases; junction bases not matched to a gene: 9. The CDR3: CASRDRDRGMTDTQYF. The CDR3 DNA reads as TGTGCCAGCAGGGACCGGGACAGGGGAATGACAGATACGCAGTATTTT.

V and J are TRBV6-5 and TRBJ1-4; tentative D call: TRBD1 (6 bases). Germline assignment: CDR1 MNHEY and CDR2 SVGAGI. This CDR3 has 14 amino acids. The V end was cut by 6 bases, the J end by 2 bases, with 10 bases between. CDR3 in DNA: TGTGCCAGCAGAAACGACAGGACTAATGAAAAACTGTTTTTT. Translating gives CASRNDRTNEKLFF.

This clone occurred a few times. The chain carries TRBV7-9 and TRBJ1-6, with 7 bases that match TRBD1. V shed 2 bases, J shed 8 bases, and the junction held 6 bases outside the gene matches. Looked up from germline, CDR1 is SEHNR and CDR2 is FQNEAQ (reference sequence). The CDR3 extends over 15 amino acids. The CDR3 spells CASSLQTGPHSPLHF. The DNA of the CDR3 is TGTGCCAGCAGCTTACAGACAGGGCCACATTCACCCCTCCACTTT.

The chain employs TRBV30 and TRBJ1-5; D possibly corresponds to TRBD1 (5 bases). The CDR3 loop spans 13 amino acids. Looked up from germline, CDR1 is GTSNPN and CDR2 is SVGIG (reference sequence). V was pared by 3 bases and J by 5 bases, with 11 bases between. The CDR3 region has the DNA TGTGCCTGGAGGGCTGGGGGGTATCAGCCCCAGCATTTT. Protein sequence: CAWRAGGYQPQHF.

The J gene is TRBJ2-7, the V gene TRBV19, with D uncertain. Trimming shortened V by 2 bases and J by 5 bases, and 7 bases separated the two germline ends. There are 12 residues in the CDR3. From germline, CDR1 is LNHDA and CDR2 SQIVND (reference sequence). CDR3 DNA sequence: TGTGCCAGTAGTATACTGGGCCACGAGCAGTACTTC. Translating it yields CASSILGHEQYF.

The CDR3 DNA sequence: TGTGCCAGCAGCAACCCAGGGCGGTGGGCTCAGCCCCAGCATTTT. Translation: CASSNPGRWAQPQHF. This chain joins TRBV21-1 and TRBJ1-5; the listed D gene, TRBD1, was not tested against the DNA. TRBV21-1 is noted as a pseudogene. This CDR3 comprises 15 residues.

The chain couples TRBV28 to TRBJ1-2; D is possibly TRBD1 (5 bases). The length of the CDR3 is 15 residues. V was pared by 0 bases and J by 5 bases, with 13 bases between. CDR1 is MDHEN, CDR2 SYDVKM, per germline. The DNA for the CDR3 is TGTGCCAGCAGTTTATGGGACATGGCCGCTTATGGCTACACCTTC. It yields the protein CASSLWDMAAYGYTF.

CDR3 sequence reads: CASSDRETYNEQFF. The CDR3 DNA follows: TGTGCCAGCAGTGACAGGGAAACCTACAATGAGCAGTTCTTC. The genes are TRBV6-1 and TRBJ2-1; perhaps TRBD1 as D (5 bases). Germline CDR1 reads MNHNS; CDR2 reads SASEGT. The CDR3 covers 14 residues. Trimming took 3 bases from V and 2 from J, leaving 8 bases between them.

J is TRBJ1-1 and V is TRBV7-2; D unclear. With 1 base removed from V and 5 bases from J, the gap between germline ends came to 14 bases. This CDR3 is 15 amino acids long. The germline gives CDR1 SGHTA, CDR2 FQGNSA. The CDR3 protein is CASSLGPGRGTEAFF. In nucleotides, the CDR3 is TGTGCCAGCAGCTTAGGTCCAGGTAGAGGGACTGAAGCTTTCTTT.

The chain links TRBV28 to TRBJ1-3, with 7 nucleotides matching TRBD1. Unmatched junction bases numbered 3, after V lost 3 bases and J lost 4 bases. The CDR3 loop spans 14 amino acids. Germline V lookup: CDR1 MDHEN, CDR2 SYDVKM. CDR3 in amino acids: CASSLTGRGNTIYF. The DNA of the CDR3 is TGTGCCAGCAGTTTGACAGGGCGCGGAAACACCATATATTTT.

The rearrangement joins TRBV7-8 to TRBJ1-1, with TRBD1 as a possible D gene (5 bases). CDR1 and CDR2 from the germline V gene are SGHVS and FQNEAQ. There are 13 residues in the CDR3. V lost 5 bases and J 2 bases, leaving 9 bases between the germline ends. The CDR3 bases are TGTGCCAGCAGCCGAGACAGAAACACTGAAGCTTTCTTT. Its translation is CASSRDRNTEAFF.

The V and J genes are TRBV11-2 and TRBJ1-2; perhaps TRBD1 as D (6 bases). In germline, CDR1 is SGHAT, CDR2 FQNNGV. There are 12 residues in the CDR3. Between the trimmed V and J ends, which lost 3 bases and 7 bases, there was a span of 9 bases. CDR3 protein: CASSLDRSGYTF. CDR3 DNA sequence: TGTGCCAGCAGCTTGGACAGAAGTGGCTACACCTTC. Looking up the rest from reference TRBV11-2 and TRBJ1-2 gives the full variable domain: EAGVAQSPRYKIIEKRQSVAFWCNPISGHATLYWYQQILGQGPKLLIQFQNNGVVDDSQLPKDRFSAERLKGVDSTLKIQPAKLEDSAVYLCASSLDRSGYTFGSGTRLTVV.